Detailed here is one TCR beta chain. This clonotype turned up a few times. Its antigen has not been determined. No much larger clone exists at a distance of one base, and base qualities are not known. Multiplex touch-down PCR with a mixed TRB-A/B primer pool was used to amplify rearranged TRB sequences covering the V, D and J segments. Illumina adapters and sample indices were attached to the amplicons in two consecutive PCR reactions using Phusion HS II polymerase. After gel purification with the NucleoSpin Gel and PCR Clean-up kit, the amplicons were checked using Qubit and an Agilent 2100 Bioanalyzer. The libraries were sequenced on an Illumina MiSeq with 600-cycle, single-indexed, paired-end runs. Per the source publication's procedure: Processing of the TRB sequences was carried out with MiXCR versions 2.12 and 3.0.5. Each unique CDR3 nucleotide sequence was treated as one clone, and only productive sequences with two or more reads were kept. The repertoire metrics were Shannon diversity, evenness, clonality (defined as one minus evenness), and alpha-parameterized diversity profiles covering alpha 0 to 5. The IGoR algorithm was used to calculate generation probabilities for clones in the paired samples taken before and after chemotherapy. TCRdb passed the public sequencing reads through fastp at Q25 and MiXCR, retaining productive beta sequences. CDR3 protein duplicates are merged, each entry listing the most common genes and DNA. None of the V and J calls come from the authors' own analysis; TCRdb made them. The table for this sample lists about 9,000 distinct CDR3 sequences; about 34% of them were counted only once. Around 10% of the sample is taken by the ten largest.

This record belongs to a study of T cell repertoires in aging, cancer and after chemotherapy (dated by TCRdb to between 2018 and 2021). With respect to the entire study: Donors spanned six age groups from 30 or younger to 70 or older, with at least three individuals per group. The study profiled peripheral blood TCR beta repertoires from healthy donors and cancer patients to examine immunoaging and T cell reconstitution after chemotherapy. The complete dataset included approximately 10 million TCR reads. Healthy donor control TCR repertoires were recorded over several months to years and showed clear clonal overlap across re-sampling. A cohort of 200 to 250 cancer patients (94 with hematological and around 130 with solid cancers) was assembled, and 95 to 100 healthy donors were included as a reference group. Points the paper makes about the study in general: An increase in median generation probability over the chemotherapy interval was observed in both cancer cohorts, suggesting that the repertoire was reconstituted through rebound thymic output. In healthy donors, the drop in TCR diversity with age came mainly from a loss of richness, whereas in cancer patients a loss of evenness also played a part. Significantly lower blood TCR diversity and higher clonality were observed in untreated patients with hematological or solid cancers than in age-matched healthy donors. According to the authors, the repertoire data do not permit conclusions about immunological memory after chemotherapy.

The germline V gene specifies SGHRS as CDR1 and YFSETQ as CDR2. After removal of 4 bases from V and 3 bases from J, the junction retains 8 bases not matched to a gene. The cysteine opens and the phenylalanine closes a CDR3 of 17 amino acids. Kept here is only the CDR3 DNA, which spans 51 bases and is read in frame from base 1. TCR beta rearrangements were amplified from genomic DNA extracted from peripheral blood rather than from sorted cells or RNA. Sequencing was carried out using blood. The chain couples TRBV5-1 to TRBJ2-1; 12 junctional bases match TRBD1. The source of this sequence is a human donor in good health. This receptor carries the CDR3 CASSGTGGRNHYNEQFF. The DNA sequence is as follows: TGCGCCAGCAGCGGGACAGGGGGCCGTAACCACTACAATGAGCAGTTCTTC.